This passage covers 27 T cell receptor beta chains from one sample sequenced in a study of T cells after yellow fever vaccination. TCRdb processed the 5' RACE reads anew with MiXCR; each CDR3 protein has one entry. The sample includes fewer than 450,000 distinct CDR3 sequences, around 10% of them seen just once. The sample here was PBMCs, taken on the day of the first yellow fever vaccination. Receptor source: a man aged 18-30 years who received the YFV17D yellow fever vaccine.

This clonotype was recorded at least ten times. The rearrangement links TRBV10-3 to TRBJ2-1; the D is unclear. Germline CDR1 is ENHRY and CDR2 is SYGVKD. The CDR3 is 12 amino acids. V dropped 2 bases and J dropped 9 bases, with 8 bases sitting between them. Here the CDR3 reads CAISEDLGEQFF. The CDR3 region has the DNA TGTGCCATCAGTGAGGATCTCGGTGAGCAGTTCTTC.

The V call is TRBV11-1, the J call TRBJ2-1; TRBD2 matches at 8 bases. CDR1 is SGHAT and CDR2 is FQDESV in the germline V gene (reference sequence). CDR3 size: 19 residues. With 1 base clipped from V and 0 bases from J, the junction kept 11 bases outside the gene matches. CDR3 in DNA: TGTGCCAGCAGCTTAGAATTAGCGTGGCGGGGGGTCTCCTACAATGAGCAGTTCTTC. Amino acids: CASSLELAWRGVSYNEQFF.

The rearrangement joins TRBV2 to TRBJ2-3, with D uncertain. The V end was cut by 1 base, the J end by 0 bases, with 11 bases between. Germline V gene sequence: CDR1 SNHLY, CDR2 FYNNEI. This CDR3 has 16 residues. The CDR3: CASSEGQITSTDTQYF. DNA for the CDR3: TGTGCCAGCAGTGAAGGGCAGATCACTAGCACAGATACGCAGTATTTT.

This clonotype was recorded many times. CDR3 in DNA: TGTGCCAGCAGCCTGCGGGACAGGGGTACGGATACGCAGTATTTT. It specifies CASSLRDRGTDTQYF. This chain uses TRBV14 with TRBJ2-3; 10 bases map to TRBD1. The CDR3 extends over 15 amino acids. Trimming removed 4 bases from V and 6 bases from J; junction bases left unmatched: 7. CDR1 is SGHDN and CDR2 is FVKESK in the germline V gene.

The J gene is TRBJ1-5, the V gene TRBV20-1; TRBD1 agrees at 8 bases. The trim removed 4 bases at V and 7 bases at J, leaving 3 bases unmatched. Germline V gene data show CDR1 as DFQATT and CDR2 as SNEGSKA (reference sequence). This CDR3 has 12 amino acids. The CDR3 nucleotides read TGCAGTGCTAATACAGGGGGACAGCCCCAGCATTTT. This codes for CSANTGGQPQHF.

In this sample, this clonotype turned up many times. The CDR3, as DNA: TGTGCCAGCAGTTTATGGGGGGATGCCTACAATGAGCAGTTCTTC. As protein: CASSLWGDAYNEQFF. The chain combines TRBV12-3 or TRBV12-4 with TRBJ2-1, with a weak D call TRBD2 (6 bases). The V gene lost 2 bases and the J gene lost 2 bases, with 10 bases spanning the gap. This CDR3 has 15 residues.

This clonotype was observed a few times. The chain carries TRBV10-3 and TRBJ2-5, with 10 bases identical to TRBD1. CDR3 size: 14 residues. J lost 3 bases, V lost 5 bases, and 3 bases had no gene match. Germline lookup yields CDR1 ENHRY and CDR2 SYGVKD. The CDR3 is CAISRGTGEETQYF. For the CDR3, the DNA is TGTGCCATCAGTCGGGGGACAGGGGAAGAGACCCAGTACTTC.

This clonotype was seen more than once but under ten times. This sequence joins TRBV18 and TRBJ2-1, with D possibly being TRBD2 (6 bases). The germline V gene encodes CDR1 KGHSH and CDR2 LQKENI. This CDR3 comprises 16 residues. V was cut by 5 bases and J by 3 bases, with 17 bases left in between. The CDR3 nucleotides are TGTGCCAGCTCATGGGACTCCGGGACCAACTACAATGAGCAGTTCTTC. Translated: CASSWDSGTNYNEQFF.

The V call is TRBV5-6, the J call TRBJ2-7; TRBD1 might be the D (6 bases). The germline gives CDR1 SGHDT, CDR2 YYEEEE. The CDR3 is 12 amino acids. The V and J ends lost 1 base and 6 bases respectively, with 8 bases between them. The CDR3 DNA reads TGTGCCAGCAGCTTGACAGGGCTCGAGCAGTACGTC. It yields the protein CASSLTGLEQYV.

The chain joins TRBV6-1 to TRBJ1-1; no clear D gene. The CDR3 is made up of 14 amino acids. The V end was cut by 6 bases, the J end by 1 base, with 12 bases between. Germline values: CDR1 MNHNS, CDR2 SASEGT. Written as DNA, the CDR3 is TGTGCCAGCAGAGGTTTCTCATCGAACACTGAAGCTTTCTTT. It yields the protein CASRGFSSNTEAFF.

CDR3 nucleotide sequence: TGTGCCAGCAGTACACAACACAGCTACGAGCAGTACGTC. Its protein product is CASSTQHSYEQYV. The chain combines TRBV28 with TRBJ2-7; unclear D gene. CDR1 is MDHEN, CDR2 SYDVKM, per germline. Trimming took 5 bases from V and 3 from J, leaving 11 bases between them. CDR3 length equals 13 residues.

This clonotype was observed at least ten times. V gene TRBV28 combines with J gene TRBJ2-3, with 9 bases aligning to TRBD2. The germline V gene encodes CDR1 MDHEN and CDR2 SYDVKM. This CDR3 contains 15 residues. Trimming took 3 bases from V and 1 from J; bases not matched to a gene: 2. CDR3 sequence: CASSLRGGGTDTQYF. The CDR3 DNA is TGTGCCAGCAGTTTGCGGGGGGGAGGCACAGATACGCAGTATTTT.

In its sample, this clonotype was seen a few times. The chain carries TRBV4-3 and TRBJ2-3; a weak D match, TRBD2 (5 bases). CDR3 length equals 18 residues. CDR1 and CDR2 (germline): LGHNA, YSLEER. With 1 base removed from V and 4 bases from J, the gap between germline ends came to 21 bases. Here the CDR3 reads CASSQAAGLKRQSDTQYF. As DNA, the CDR3 is TGCGCCAGCAGCCAAGCTGCAGGACTGAAAAGGCAGTCAGATACGCAGTATTTT.

V and J are TRBV7-2 and TRBJ2-7; possible D gene TRBD1, 7 bases. The CDR3 contains 15 residues. Germline CDR1 SGHTA, CDR2 FQGNSA. Trimming shortened V by 1 base and J by 2 bases, and 12 bases separated the two germline ends. The CDR3 DNA follows: TGTGCCAGCAGCTTAGAGGCAGGGGGGACCTACGAGCAGTACTTC. Translation: CASSLEAGGTYEQYF.

This clonotype has more than one count but fewer than ten. V gene TRBV7-6 combines with J gene TRBJ2-7; no definite D call. The germline V and J ends were trimmed by 1 base and 3 bases, with 7 bases remaining between them. Germline V gene sequence: CDR1 SGHVS, CDR2 FNYEAQ. CDR3 size: 13 residues. CDR3 in amino acids: CASSLEDGYEQYV. CDR3 sequence (DNA): TGTGCCAGCAGCTTAGAGGACGGCTACGAGCAGTACGTC.

The chain uses TRBV24-1 and TRBJ2-5; D possibly corresponds to TRBD1 (6 bases). Germline lookup yields CDR1 KGHDR and CDR2 SFDVKD. The V gene lost 6 bases and the J gene lost 5 bases, with 18 bases spanning the gap. This CDR3 spans 15 amino acids. CDR3 DNA: TGTGCCACCAGTCCCTCGACAGGATTGGGGGAGACCCAGTACTTC. Translated, it gives CATSPSTGLGETQYF.

The V and J genes are TRBV5-5 and TRBJ1-6; no clear D gene. Trimming shortened V by 1 base and J by 6 bases, and 14 bases separated the two germline ends. This CDR3 contains 16 residues. CDR1 and CDR2 (germline): SGHKS, YYEKEE (reference sequence). As DNA, the CDR3 is TGTGCCAGCAGCTTGTTGGGCGGGAGCGGTAATTCACCCCTCCACTTT. It yields the protein CASSLLGGSGNSPLHF. Full variable domain (remainder filled in from reference TRBV5-5 and TRBJ1-6): DAGVTQSPTHLIKTRGQQVTLRCSPISGHKSVSWYQQVLGQGPQFIFQYYEKEERGRGNFPDRFSARQFPNYSSELNVNALLLGDSALYLCASSLLGGSGNSPLHFGNGTRLTVT.

This clonotype was seen a handful of times. The chain has TRBV20-1 and TRBJ1-6; 9 nucleotides match TRBD1. There are 13 residues in the CDR3. Germline CDR1 reads DFQATT; CDR2 reads SNEGSKA (reference sequence). The ends lost 8 bases at V and 9 bases at J; junction bases unmatched: 8. CDR3 sequence reads: CSPSRQGGSPLHF. CDR3 bases: TGCAGTCCATCGCGACAGGGGGGTTCACCCCTCCACTTT.

In this sample, this clonotype turned up many times. This rearrangement joins TRBV11-2 to TRBJ1-1; D is unresolved. Germline CDR1 and CDR2: SGHAT and FQNNGV. Trimming removed 0 bases from V and 4 bases from J, with 6 bases in between. The CDR3 runs 13 residues. The CDR3 bases are TGTGCCAGCAGCTTAGACCCGGGCACTGAAGCTTTCTTT. This translates into CASSLDPGTEAFF.

This clonotype was seen only a few times. This chain connects TRBV6-5 to TRBJ2-7, with 7 bases matching TRBD2. The CDR3 has 12 residues. V was pared by 8 bases and J by 8 bases, with 9 bases of the junction left unmatched. From germline, CDR1 is MNHEY and CDR2 SVGAGI. Written as DNA, the CDR3 is TGTGCCAGCCGCGGGGGACGGGGTAAGCAGTACTTC. This gives the protein CASRGGRGKQYF.

This clonotype occurred a few times. This chain connects TRBV10-3 to TRBJ2-2; D not certain. In germline, CDR1 is ENHRY, CDR2 SYGVKD. The CDR3 covers 11 residues. Trimming shortened V by 10 bases and J by 6 bases, and 9 bases separated the two germline ends. Written as DNA, the CDR3 is TGTGCCACCGCGGTGCCCGGGGAGCTGTTTTTT. It codes for CATAVPGELFF.

V is TRBV5-4 and J is TRBJ1-2; TRBD1 agrees at 9 bases. V lost 4 bases, J lost 6 bases, and 7 bases stayed unmatched. CDR3 length: 14 amino acids. The germline V gene encodes CDR1 SGHNT and CDR2 YYREEE (reference sequence). The chain's CDR3 is CASSEGQGRDGYTF. DNA for the CDR3: TGTGCCAGCAGCGAGGGACAGGGACGGGATGGCTACACCTTC.

This chain joins TRBV5-4 and TRBJ2-5; TRBD2 agrees at 10 bases. V was clipped by 4 bases and J by 0 bases; unmatched bases: 6. The germline CDR1 and CDR2 sequences are SGHNT and YYREEE (reference sequence). The CDR3 is 16 amino acids. Here the CDR3 reads CASSPGLARYQETQYF. In nucleotides, the CDR3 is TGTGCCAGCAGCCCGGGACTAGCGAGGTACCAAGAGACCCAGTACTTC. The variable domain in full, completed from reference TRBV5-4 and TRBJ2-5, reads ETGVTQSPTHLIKTRGQQVTLRCSSQSGHNTVSWYQQALGQGPQFIFQYYREEENGRGNFPPRFSGLQFPNYSSELNVNALELDDSALYLCASSPGLARYQETQYFGPGTRLLVL.

The chain joins TRBV28 to TRBJ2-7; tentative D call: TRBD1 (5 bases). The germline V gene encodes CDR1 MDHEN and CDR2 SYDVKM. The CDR3 is made up of 16 amino acids. V lost 6 bases and J 2 bases, leaving 20 bases between the germline ends. The CDR3 region is CASSTLRTGYPYEQYV. As DNA, the CDR3 is TGTGCCAGCAGCACCCTTAGAACAGGCTACCCCTACGAGCAGTACGTC.

This clonotype showed up many times. The V gene is TRBV7-9, the J gene TRBJ2-2; the D is unclear. The germline V gene encodes CDR1 SEHNR and CDR2 FQNEAQ (reference sequence). The CDR3 loop spans 16 amino acids. Trimming stripped 5 bases from V and 0 bases from J, with 13 bases between. CDR3 sequence (DNA): TGTGCCAGCAGCCCTCGCGACGGTGCGAACACCGGGGAGCTGTTTTTT. It codes for CASSPRDGANTGELFF.

V usage is TRBV14 and J usage is TRBJ1-6; D is uncertain. This CDR3 is built from 14 residues. Trimming shortened V by 1 base and J by 4 bases, and 5 bases separated the two germline ends. The germline V gene has CDR1 SGHDN and CDR2 FVKESK. The CDR3 coding sequence is TGTGCCAGCAGCCAAGTACGGTATAATTCACCCCTCCACTTT. This translates into CASSQVRYNSPLHF.

CDR3 region: CASSRAGTLNTEAFF. The CDR3 DNA is TGCGCCAGCAGCCGAGCCGGGACCTTGAACACTGAAGCTTTCTTT. The V call is TRBV5-1, the J call TRBJ1-1; tentative D call: TRBD1 (5 bases). Germline loops: CDR1 SGHRS, CDR2 YFSETQ. The V end lost 4 bases, the J end lost 0 bases, and 13 bases lay between the germline ends. The CDR3 sequence is 15 residues long.